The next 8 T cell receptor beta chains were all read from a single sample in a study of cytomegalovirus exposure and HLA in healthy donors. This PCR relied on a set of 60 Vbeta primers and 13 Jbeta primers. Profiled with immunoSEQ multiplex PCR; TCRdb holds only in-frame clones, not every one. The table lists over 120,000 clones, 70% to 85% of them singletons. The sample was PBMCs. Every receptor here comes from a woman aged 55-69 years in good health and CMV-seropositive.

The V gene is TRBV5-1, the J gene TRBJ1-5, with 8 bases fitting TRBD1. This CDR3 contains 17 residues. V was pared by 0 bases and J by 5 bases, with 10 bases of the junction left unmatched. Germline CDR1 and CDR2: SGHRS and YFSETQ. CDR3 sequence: CASSLGPDREGHQPQHF. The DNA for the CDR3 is TGCGCCAGCAGCTTGGGACCGGACAGGGAGGGGCATCAGCCCCAGCATTTT. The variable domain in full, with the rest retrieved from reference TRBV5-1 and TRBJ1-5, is KAGVTQTPRYLIKTRGQQVTLSCSPISGHRSVSWYQQTPGQGLQFLFEYFSETQRNKGNFPGRFSGRQFSNSRSEMNVSTLELGDSALYLCASSLGPDREGHQPQHFGDGTRLSIL.

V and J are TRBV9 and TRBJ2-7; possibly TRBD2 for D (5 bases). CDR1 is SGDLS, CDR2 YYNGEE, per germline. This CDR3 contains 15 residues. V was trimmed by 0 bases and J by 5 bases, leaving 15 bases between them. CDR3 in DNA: TGTGCCAGCAGCGTAGCGGGCGGGCTTAGGAACGAGCAGTACTTC. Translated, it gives CASSVAGGLRNEQYF.

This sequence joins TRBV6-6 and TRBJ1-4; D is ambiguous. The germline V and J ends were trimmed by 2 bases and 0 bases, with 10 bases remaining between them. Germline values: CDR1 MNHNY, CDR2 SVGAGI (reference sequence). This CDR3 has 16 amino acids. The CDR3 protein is CASSYGQVATNEKLFF. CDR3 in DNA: TGTGCCAGCAGTTACGGGCAAGTTGCAACTAATGAAAAACTGTTTTTT.

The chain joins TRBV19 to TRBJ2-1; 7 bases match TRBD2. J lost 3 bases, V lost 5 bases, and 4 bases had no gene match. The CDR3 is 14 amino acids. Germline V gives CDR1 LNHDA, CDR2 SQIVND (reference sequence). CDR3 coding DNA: TGTGCCAGTAGTGCCCGGGACTACTACAATGAGCAGTTCTTC. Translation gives CASSARDYYNEQFF.

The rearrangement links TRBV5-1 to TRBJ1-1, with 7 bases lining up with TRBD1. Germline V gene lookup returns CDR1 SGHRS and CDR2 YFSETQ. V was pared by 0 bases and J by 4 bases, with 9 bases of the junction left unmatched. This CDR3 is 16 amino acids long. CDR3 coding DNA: TGCGCCAGCAGCTTGGGTGACAGGGCGCCGGGCACTGAAGCTTTCTTT. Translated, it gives CASSLGDRAPGTEAFF.

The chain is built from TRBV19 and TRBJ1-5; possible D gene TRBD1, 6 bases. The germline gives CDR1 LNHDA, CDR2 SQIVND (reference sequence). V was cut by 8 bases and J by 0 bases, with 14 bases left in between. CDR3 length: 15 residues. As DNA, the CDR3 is TGTGCCAGTCACAGGGAAGGCGTTAGCAATCAGCCCCAGCATTTT. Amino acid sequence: CASHREGVSNQPQHF.

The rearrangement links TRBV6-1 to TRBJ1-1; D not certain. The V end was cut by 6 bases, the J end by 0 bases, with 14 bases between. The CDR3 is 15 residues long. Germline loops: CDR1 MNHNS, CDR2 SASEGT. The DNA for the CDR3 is TGTGCCAGCAGCCAGGTGGTACAGCTGAACACTGAAGCTTTCTTT. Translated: CASSQVVQLNTEAFF.

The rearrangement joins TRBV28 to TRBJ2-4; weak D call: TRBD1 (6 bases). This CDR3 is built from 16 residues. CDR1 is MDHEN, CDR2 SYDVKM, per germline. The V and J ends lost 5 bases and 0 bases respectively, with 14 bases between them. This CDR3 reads CASSITGQRAKNIQYF. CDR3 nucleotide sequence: TGTGCCAGCAGTATAACAGGACAGCGAGCCAAAAACATTCAGTACTTC.